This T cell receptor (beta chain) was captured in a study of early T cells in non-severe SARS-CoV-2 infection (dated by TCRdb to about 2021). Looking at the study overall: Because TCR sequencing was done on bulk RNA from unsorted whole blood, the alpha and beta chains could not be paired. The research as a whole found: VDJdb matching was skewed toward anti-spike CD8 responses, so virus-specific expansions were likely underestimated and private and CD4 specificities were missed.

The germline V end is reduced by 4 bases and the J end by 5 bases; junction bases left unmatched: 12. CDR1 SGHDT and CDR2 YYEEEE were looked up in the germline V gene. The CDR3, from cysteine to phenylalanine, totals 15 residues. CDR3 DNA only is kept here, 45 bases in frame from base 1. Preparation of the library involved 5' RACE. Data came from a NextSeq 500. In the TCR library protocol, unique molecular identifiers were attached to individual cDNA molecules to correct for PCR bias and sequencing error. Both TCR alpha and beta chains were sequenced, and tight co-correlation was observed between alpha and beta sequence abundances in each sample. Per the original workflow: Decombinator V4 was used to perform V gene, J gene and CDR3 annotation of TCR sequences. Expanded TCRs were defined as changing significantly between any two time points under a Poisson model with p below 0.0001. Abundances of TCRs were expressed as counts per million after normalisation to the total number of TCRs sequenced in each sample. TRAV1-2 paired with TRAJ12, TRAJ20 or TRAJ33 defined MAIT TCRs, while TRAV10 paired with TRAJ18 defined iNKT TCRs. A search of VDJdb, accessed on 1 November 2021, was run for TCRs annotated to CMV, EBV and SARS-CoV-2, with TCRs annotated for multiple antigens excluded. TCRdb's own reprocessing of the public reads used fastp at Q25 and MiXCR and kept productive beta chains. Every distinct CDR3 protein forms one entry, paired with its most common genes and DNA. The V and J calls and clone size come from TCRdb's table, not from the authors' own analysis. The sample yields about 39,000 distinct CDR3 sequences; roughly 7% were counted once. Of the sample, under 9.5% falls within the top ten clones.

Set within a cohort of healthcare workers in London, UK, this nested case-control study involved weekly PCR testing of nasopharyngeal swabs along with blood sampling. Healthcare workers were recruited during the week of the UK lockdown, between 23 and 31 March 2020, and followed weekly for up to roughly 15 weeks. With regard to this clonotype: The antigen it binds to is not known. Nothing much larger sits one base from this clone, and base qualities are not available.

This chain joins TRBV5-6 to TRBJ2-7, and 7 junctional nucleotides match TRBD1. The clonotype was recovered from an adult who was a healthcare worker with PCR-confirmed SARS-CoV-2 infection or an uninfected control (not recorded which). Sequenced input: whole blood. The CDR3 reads CASSLLDRAPNEQYF. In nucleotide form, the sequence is TGTGCCAGCAGCCTCCTTGACAGGGCCCCCAACGAGCAGTACTTC.